This TCR beta chain was retrieved from a study of T-cell memory formation after mild COVID-19 (dated by TCRdb to 2020 to 2023). Concerning the study at large: TCR sequence clusters from the two donors were found to be largely donor specific. Longitudinal TCRalpha and TCRbeta repertoire sequencing tracked T-cell clones expanding and contracting after mild COVID-19 in two donors. Two young, previously healthy adult volunteers made up the cohort, one male and one female.

Sequenced on an Illumina NovaSeq 6000. Using 5'RACE with constant-segment primers, TCRalpha and TCRbeta cDNA libraries were constructed, with sample barcodes and unique molecular identifiers added in the process. RNA was extracted from every sample with Trizol reagent. Library amplification was performed in two PCR steps, and a second sample barcode and Illumina TruSeq adapters were introduced in the second step. Libraries were sequenced on an Illumina NovaSeq with 2 x 150 bp paired-end reads. In the paper's pipeline: With migec v1.2.7, reads were demultiplexed and then collapsed into UMI-guided consensus sequences. Using mixcr v2.1.11, UMI consensuses were aligned to TRA and TRB V and J templates and then assembled into clonotypes. Clonotypes were classified as expanded or contracted when called significant by both edgeR and NoisET, with noise models trained on biological replicates. edgeR calls used a false discovery rate-adjusted p below 0.01 and a log2 fold-change threshold of 1. As an exploratory analysis of dynamics, max-normalized trajectories of the 1000 most abundant clonotypes were examined by PCA with hierarchical clustering. The CD4 or CD8 phenotype of responding clones was assigned using the separately sequenced CD4+ and CD8+ repertoires. TCRdb reanalyzed the raw reads on its own, using fastp at Q25 for trimming and MiXCR for clone calling, and kept in-frame beta chains. Identical CDR3 protein sequences are pooled into one entry, listed with their most common genes and DNA. TCRdb assigned the V and J calls; the authors' analysis was not used. The sample table holds about 610,000 distinct CDR3 sequences, of which 17% were seen once. Of the sample, less than 10% falls within the top ten clones.

Results and caveats for the whole study, not just this receptor: The second-wave clones that peaked on day 37 were not confirmed to be SARS-CoV-2 specific. The study included only a couple of mild cases, and larger cohorts that include severe cases with pre-infection samples were judged to be necessary. Some responding clones were detected in pre-infection memory, suggesting pre-existing cross-reactive memory T cells joined the SARS-CoV-2 response. Balanced CD4/CD8 phenotypes were observed for clones contracting from day 15 to 85, whereas a bias towards CD4+ was observed for a second wave of clones expanding from day 15 to 37. Contracting CD4+ clones were located mainly in the CM and EM memory subsets, whereas CD8+ clones were found to be enriched in EMRA.

As regards this clonotype: This receptor's antigen is unknown. One base away there is no much larger clone; base qualities are not given.

PBMCs were isolated by Ficoll-Paque density gradient centrifugation. The TCR sequence derives from an adult woman who had mild COVID-19 (a few samples of this study predate the infection). The sample titles of this study are shuffled in the database, so cell type and time point are left out; the donor was told from shared clones. Sequenced: PBMCs or a T cell subset sorted from them (not recorded which).

This receptor carries the CDR3 CASSHQVNRGRGETQYF. At the DNA level, the sequence is TGTGCCAGCAGCCATCAAGTTAACAGGGGCCGGGGGGAGACCCAGTACTTC. In this chain, TRBV7-8 is recombined with TRBJ2-5; the D gene is perhaps TRBD1, on 7 matching bases. The CDR3 holds 17 amino acids from the cysteine to the phenylalanine. Only the CDR3 portion is preserved as DNA: 51 bases, with reading frame beginning at the first base. The germline V gene sets CDR1 to SGHVS and CDR2 to FQNEAQ. Between the V and J ends, shortened by 5 bases and 5 bases respectively, the junction contains 24 bases.